This T cell receptor beta chain comes out of a study of CD8 T cells in Susac syndrome. General study points: In total CD8+ repertoires, fewer than 20 Susac-specific public clones were found, and in CD8+ TEMRA repertoires, about 5 were found.

Worth noting for this clonotype: Antigen specificity is unknown.

TCR beta sequences were obtained from blood CD8+ and CD4+ T cells. V lost 2 bases to trimming and J lost 6 bases, with 10 bases between them. Germline V gene lookup returns CDR1 WSHSY and CDR2 SAAADI. The CDR3 has 13 residues. RNA amounts of about 0.45 to 1 ug underwent reverse transcription with random hexamers. TCRdb reprocessed the immunoSEQ multiplex PCR reads with MiXCR, giving one entry per CDR3 protein. The table lists around 80,000 distinct CDR3 sequences, 95% to 96% of them singletons, with 0.41% in the top ten. V gene TRBV10-2 combines with J gene TRBJ1-1; tentative D call: TRBD1 (6 bases). The clonotype was recovered from a human donor with Susac syndrome. Sequenced input: CD8+ T cells from PBMCs. CDR3 sequence (DNA): TGCGCCAGCAGTGAGGGGGGGGGCGCTGAAGCTTTCTTT. This codes for CASSEGGGAEAFF.